This TCR beta chain was found in a study of circulating tumor DNA in untreated peripheral T-cell lymphoma. Study-level findings and limits: Baseline tissues yielded 86% and baseline serum 65% to 70% tumor-specific clonotype detection.

As concerns this clone: The antigen remains unidentified.

V dropped 5 bases and J dropped 3 bases, with 20 bases sitting between them. CDR3 length: 17 residues. Germline values: CDR1 SGHNT, CDR2 YENEEA. The tumor tissue sample was taken at baseline before any treatment. The data were produced by immunoSEQ multiplex PCR, yet TCRdb's version contains in-frame clones alone and is incomplete. This sample has roughly 10,000 clones, with roughly 80% found just once. This receptor was identified in a human donor with peripheral T-cell lymphoma. V and J are TRBV11-3 and TRBJ1-3; tentative D call: TRBD1 (6 bases). Sequencing input: tumor tissue. Here the CDR3 DNA reads TGTGCCAGCAGCCCAATCTCAGGGGTTAGCTTTGGAAACACCATATATTTT. It is translated as CASSPISGVSFGNTIYF.